Listed below are T cell receptor beta chains from one sample, sequenced in a study of early T cells in non-severe SARS-CoV-2 infection. TCRdb called the 5' RACE reads again in MiXCR, with one record for every CDR3 protein. The sample shows 95,000 to 150,000 distinct CDR3 sequences, 15% of them seen only once. Sequencing was done on a sample of whole blood. The receptors were sampled from an adult who was a healthcare worker with PCR-confirmed SARS-CoV-2 infection or an uninfected control (not recorded which). The CDR3 runs from the conserved cysteine through the conserved F or W. The D gene is left open where the match is weak. The listing skips clone size in some rows; elsewhere it reads once, few, many or a size class.

TRBV7-9,few,TRBJ2-7,TRBD1,CASSLGTVNYEQYF,TGTGCCAGCAGCTTGGGGACAGTAAATTACGAGCAGTACTTC
TRBV7-9,few,TRBJ2-5,-,CASSVPVTSGLFGAQYF,TGTGCCAGCAGCGTCCCTGTGACGTCTGGACTATTTGGAGCCCAGTACTTC
TRBV6-1,-,TRBJ2-1,-,CASSGIYNEQFF,TGTGCCAGCAGTGGTATTTACAATGAGCAGTTCTTC
TRBV7-9,-,TRBJ2-5,-,CAVGGKETQYF,TGTGCCGTTGGCGGGAAGGAGACCCAGTACTTC
TRBV5-1,-,TRBJ2-5,-,CASSLVSETQYF,TGCGCCAGCAGCTTGGTTTCGGAGACCCAGTACTTC
TRBV6-2/TRBV6-3,-,TRBJ1-6,-,CASSYSGGNSPLHF,TGTGCCAGCAGTTACTCTGGGGGGAATTCACCCCTCCACTTT
TRBV10-3,-,TRBJ2-5,-,CAISVNPETQYF,TGTGCCATCAGTGTGAACCCAGAGACCCAGTACTTC
TRBV7-8,few,TRBJ2-5,-,CASRPGPGAETQYF,TGTGCCAGCAGGCCGGGCCCCGGAGCCGAGACCCAGTACTTC
TRBV4-1,-,TRBJ1-4,-,CASSPLRQLRDEKLFF,TGCGCCAGCAGCCCTCTACGACAGCTCAGGGATGAAAAACTTTTTTTT
TRBV6-1,few,TRBJ1-6,-,CASSPGGNNSPLHF,TGTGCCAGCAGTCCAGGTGGGAATAATTCACCCCTCCACTTT
TRBV5-8,-,TRBJ2-1,-,CAGGSYNEQFF,TGTGCCGGAGGGTCCTACAATGAGCAGTTCTTC
TRBV6-5,few,TRBJ1-1,TRBD1,CASSLRTGRNTEAFF,TGTGCCAGCAGCCTCAGGACAGGGAGGAACACTGAAGCTTTCTTT